These T cell receptor beta chains were read from a single sample in a study of blood T cell repertoires in COVID-19. The method was immunoSEQ multiplex PCR; TCRdb's version includes in-frame clones alone and lacks a portion of them. The sample comprises about 60,000 clones, about 87% of which are singletons, and approximately 1.3% rests with the top ten. Material for sequencing was peripheral blood. Receptor source: a man in his 60s with acute or convalescent COVID-19. CDR3s include the opening cysteine and the closing phenylalanine or tryptophan. The D gene is left open where the match is weak. For some rows the clone size is stated as once, few or many, or as a class when expanded; others skip it.

size	D	V	J	CDR3	DNA
.	TRBD1	TRBV11-2	TRBJ1-2	CASSRGDSYGYTF	TGTGCCAGCAGCAGAGGGGACAGCTATGGCTACACCTTC
.	TRBD2	TRBV19	TRBJ2-1	CATAGTSGAYNEQFF	TGTGCCACCGCGGGGACTAGCGGAGCATACAATGAGCAGTTCTTC
few	TRBD1	TRBV2	TRBJ1-1	CASGRDRGNTEAFF	TGTGCCAGCGGCCGGGACAGGGGAAACACTGAAGCTTTCTTT
.	.	TRBV6-2/TRBV6-3	TRBJ2-1	CASSYGIPLGDEQFF	TGTGCCAGCAGTTATGGAATTCCTCTAGGAGATGAGCAGTTCTTC
.	TRBD1	TRBV5-8	TRBJ2-7	CASSLGDRTGVEQYF	TGTGCCAGCAGCTTGGGTGATAGGACAGGGGTCGAGCAGTACTTC
.	TRBD2	TRBV5-1	TRBJ2-4	CASSSTSGIGNIQYF	TGCGCCAGCAGCTCGACTAGCGGGATTGGGAACATTCAGTACTTC
once	TRBD1	TRBV27	TRBJ1-5	CASSPGTVSNQPQHF	TGTGCCAGCAGTCCAGGGACAGTTAGCAATCAGCCCCAGCATTTT
.	.	TRBV18	TRBJ2-5	CASSPPGHPTETQYF	TGTGCCAGCTCACCTCCGGGACACCCAACGGAGACCCAGTACTTC
.	.	TRBV30	TRBJ1-2	CAWSQGQGHGYTF	TGTGCCTGGAGCCAGGGGCAGGGGCATGGCTACACCTTC
.	TRBD1	TRBV7-9	TRBJ1-1	CASSLVNRGQPFF	TGTGCCAGCAGCTTAGTTAACAGGGGGCAACCTTTCTTT
.	.	TRBV6-1	TRBJ1-6	CASSERTHRVALHF	TGTGCCAGCAGTGAACGAACCCACAGGGTAGCGCTCCACTTT
.	.	TRBV6-2/TRBV6-3	TRBJ2-1	CASSYSTGYNEQFF	TGTGCCAGCAGTTACTCGACTGGGTACAATGAGCAGTTCTTC
.	.	TRBV19	TRBJ2-1	CASSIDLTSDEQFF	TGTGCCAGTAGTATAGATTTGACCAGCGATGAGCAGTTCTTC
.	.	TRBV5-6	TRBJ1-6	CASSPLGAPLHF	TGTGCCAGCAGCCCCCTCGGAGCACCCCTCCACTTT
.	.	TRBV28	TRBJ2-5	CASSFKSPRETQYF	TGTGCCAGCAGTTTTAAAAGTCCGAGGGAGACCCAGTACTTC
once	TRBD1	TRBV6-5	TRBJ1-1	CASSIRGTEAFF	TGTGCCAGCAGCATCAGGGGGACTGAAGCTTTCTTT
.	.	TRBV5-6	TRBJ1-6	CASSLGQILNSPLHF	TGTGCCAGCAGCTTGGGGCAGATCCTTAATTCACCCCTCCACTTT
.	.	TRBV19	TRBJ1-2	CASSFQGSRASGYTF	TGTGCCAGTAGTTTCCAGGGTTCACGTGCGAGTGGCTACACCTTC
.	.	TRBV19	TRBJ1-1	CATNQGRAVGTEAFF	TGTGCCACGAACCAGGGGCGAGCCGTTGGCACTGAAGCTTTCTTT
.	.	TRBV7-3	TRBJ2-7	CASSRDPQSDEQYF	TGTGCCAGCAGCCGCGATCCTCAGAGCGACGAGCAGTACTTC
.	.	TRBV7-6	TRBJ1-3	CASSLAVQGPGNTIYF	TGTGCCAGCAGCTTAGCGGTACAGGGACCTGGAAACACCATATATTTT
.	TRBD2	TRBV7-2	TRBJ2-2	CASSLGASGTGELFF	TGTGCCAGCAGCTTAGGGGCTAGCGGCACCGGGGAGCTGTTTTTT
.	.	TRBV6-5	TRBJ2-1	CASRSTGLSFF	TGTGCCAGCAGAAGTACAGGGTTGTCGTTCTTC
.	TRBD2	TRBV18	TRBJ2-1	CASSPIQAGGHNEQFF	TGTGCCAGCTCACCTATCCAAGCGGGAGGACACAATGAGCAGTTCTTC
.	.	TRBV24-1	TRBJ1-5	CATSGGLMDQPQHF	TGTGCCACCAGTGGGGGACTTATGGATCAGCCCCAGCATTTT
.	.	TRBV12-3/TRBV12-4	TRBJ1-5	CASSGVSNQPQHF	TGTGCCAGCAGCGGGGTAAGCAATCAGCCCCAGCATTTT
.	TRBD2	TRBV7-3	TRBJ2-5	CASSSTGGGSQETQYF	TGTGCCAGCAGCTCCACCGGGGGAGGGAGCCAAGAGACCCAGTACTTC
.	TRBD2	TRBV28	TRBJ2-3	CASRKRGPDTQYF	TGTGCCAGCAGAAAGCGGGGCCCGGATACGCAGTATTTT
.	.	TRBV12-3/TRBV12-4	TRBJ2-7	CASSWDNYEQYF	TGTGCCAGCAGTTGGGACAACTACGAGCAGTACTTC
.	.	TRBV15	TRBJ2-2	CATSREYSLTGELFF	TGTGCCACCAGCCGAGAATACAGCCTAACCGGGGAGCTGTTTTTT
.	.	TRBV7-3	TRBJ2-5	CASSLGGSQETQYF	TGTGCCAGCAGCTTAGGCGGCAGTCAAGAGACCCAGTACTTC
.	TRBD2	TRBV20-1	TRBJ2-5	CSASGLAGGLETQYF	TGCAGTGCTAGTGGACTAGCGGGAGGGTTAGAGACCCAGTACTTC
.	.	TRBV4-2	TRBJ2-1	CASSQVEKYDNNEQFF	TGTGCCAGCAGCCAAGTCGAGAAGTATGATAACAATGAGCAGTTCTTC
.	.	TRBV29-1	TRBJ1-1	CSVDSGVNTEAFF	TGCAGCGTTGATTCAGGGGTGAACACTGAAGCTTTCTTT
few	TRBD2	TRBV5-1	TRBJ2-7	CASRYGTSGRPSSYEQYF	TGCGCCAGCAGATACGGGACTAGCGGGAGGCCTAGCTCCTACGAGCAGTACTTC
once	.	TRBV6-5	TRBJ1-5	CASTPPGGGNQPQHF	TGTGCCAGCACCCCCCCCGGGGGGGGCAATCAGCCCCAGCATTTT
.	.	TRBV6-5	TRBJ1-6	CASRIGQSNSPLHF	TGTGCCAGCAGAATCGGACAGTCCAATTCACCCCTCCACTTT
.	.	TRBV6-5	TRBJ1-2	CASSYSRSPGGYTF	TGTGCCAGCAGTTACTCGAGATCACCGGGAGGCTACACCTTC
.	TRBD1	TRBV5-8	TRBJ1-1	CASSLFTGTGYEAFF	TGTGCCAGCAGCTTGTTCACCGGGACAGGATATGAAGCTTTCTTT
.	.	TRBV7-3	TRBJ1-1	CASTPSGVMTEAFF	TGTGCCAGCACCCCGTCGGGGGTAATGACTGAAGCTTTCTTT
.	TRBD2	TRBV19	TRBJ2-5	CASSTTSGRGETQYF	TGTGCCAGTAGTACGACTAGCGGGAGAGGCGAGACCCAGTACTTC
.	TRBD1	TRBV9	TRBJ2-7	CASSPRTGRYEQYF	TGTGCCAGCAGCCCAAGGACAGGGAGGTACGAGCAGTACTTC
.	.	TRBV28	TRBJ1-3	CASTRTGNTIYF	TGTGCCAGCACCAGGACTGGAAACACCATATATTTT
.	TRBD2	TRBV7-3	TRBJ2-5	CASSPITGTSGSETQYF	TGTGCCAGCAGCCCTATAACCGGGACTAGCGGGAGTGAGACCCAGTACTTC
.	TRBD1	TRBV7-8	TRBJ2-5	CASSPGVVQGVETQYF	TGTGCCAGCAGCCCCGGGGTGGTACAGGGGGTGGAGACCCAGTACTTC
few	TRBD2	TRBV11-2	TRBJ2-3	CASSSKLAGTQYF	TGTGCCAGCAGCTCGAAACTAGCGGGAACGCAGTATTTT
.	.	TRBV7-2	TRBJ1-1	CASTRRVGAAFF	TGTGCCAGCACCCGCAGGGTCGGAGCAGCTTTCTTT
.	TRBD2	TRBV5-1	TRBJ2-3	CASSLLLAGEIVDTQYF	TGCGCCAGCAGCCTACTACTAGCGGGAGAAATAGTGGATACGCAGTATTTT